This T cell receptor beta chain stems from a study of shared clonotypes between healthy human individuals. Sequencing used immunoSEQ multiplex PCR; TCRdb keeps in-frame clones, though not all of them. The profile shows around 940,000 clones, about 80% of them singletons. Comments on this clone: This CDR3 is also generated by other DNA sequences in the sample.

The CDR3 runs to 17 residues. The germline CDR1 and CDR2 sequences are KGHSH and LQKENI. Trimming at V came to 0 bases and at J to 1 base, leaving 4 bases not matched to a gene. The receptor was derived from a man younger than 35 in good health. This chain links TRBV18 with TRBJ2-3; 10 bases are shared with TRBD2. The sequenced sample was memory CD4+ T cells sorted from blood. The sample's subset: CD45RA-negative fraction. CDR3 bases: TGTGCCAGCTCACCACCAGGTCTAGCGGGGGGCACAGATACGCAGTATTTT. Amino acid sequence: CASSPPGLAGGTDTQYF.